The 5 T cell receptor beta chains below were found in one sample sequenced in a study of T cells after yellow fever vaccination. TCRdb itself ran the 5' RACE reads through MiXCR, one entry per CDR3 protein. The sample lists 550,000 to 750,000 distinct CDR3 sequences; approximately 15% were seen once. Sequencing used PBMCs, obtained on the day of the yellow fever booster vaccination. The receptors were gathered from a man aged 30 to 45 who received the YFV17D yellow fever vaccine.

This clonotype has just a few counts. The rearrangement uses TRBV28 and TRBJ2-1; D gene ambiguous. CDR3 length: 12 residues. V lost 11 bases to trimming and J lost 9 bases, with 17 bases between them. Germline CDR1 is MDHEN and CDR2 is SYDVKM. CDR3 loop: CAPWACSSEQFF. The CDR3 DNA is TGTGCCCCCTGGGCTTGTTCGAGTGAGCAGTTCTTC.

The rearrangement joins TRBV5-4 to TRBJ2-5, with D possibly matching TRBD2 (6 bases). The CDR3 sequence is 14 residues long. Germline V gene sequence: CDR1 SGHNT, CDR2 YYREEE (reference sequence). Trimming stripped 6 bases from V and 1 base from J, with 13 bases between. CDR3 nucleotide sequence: TGTGCCAGCACCCGAGCGGGTGTCCAAGAGACCCAGTACTTC. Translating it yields CASTRAGVQETQYF.

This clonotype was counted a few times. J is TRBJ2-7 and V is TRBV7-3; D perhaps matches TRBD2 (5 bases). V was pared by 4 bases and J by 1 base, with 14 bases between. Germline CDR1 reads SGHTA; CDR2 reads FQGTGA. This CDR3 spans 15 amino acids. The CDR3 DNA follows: TGTGCCAGCAGCTCTCCCCCAGCGGAATCCTACGAGCAGTACTTC. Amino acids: CASSSPPAESYEQYF.

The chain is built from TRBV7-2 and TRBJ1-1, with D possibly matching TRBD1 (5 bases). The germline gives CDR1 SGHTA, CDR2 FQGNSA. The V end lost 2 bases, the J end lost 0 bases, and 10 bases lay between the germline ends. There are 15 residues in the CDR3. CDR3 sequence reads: CASSLTGGLNTEAFF. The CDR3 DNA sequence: TGTGCCAGCAGCTTAACTGGGGGGTTGAACACTGAAGCTTTCTTT.

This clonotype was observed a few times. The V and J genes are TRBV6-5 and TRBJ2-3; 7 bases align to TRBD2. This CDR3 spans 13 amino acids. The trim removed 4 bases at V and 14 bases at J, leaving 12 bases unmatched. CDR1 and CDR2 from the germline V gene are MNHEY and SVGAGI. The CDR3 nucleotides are TGTGCCAGCAGTTCCTCTAGCGGAGGGGCGTGGTATTTT. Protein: CASSSSSGGAWYF.